The source of this T cell receptor (beta chain) is a study of T cells in Graves' hyperthyroidism and ophthalmopathy. It was RNA transcripts that yielded the amplified TCR beta CDR3 regions. Carried out on the TCR CDR3, a first-round RT-PCR used the HTBI primer set. One entry per CDR3 protein, called by TCRdb with MiXCR from the multiplex PCR reads. The sample records around 760,000 distinct CDR3 sequences, around a third being singletons. There are many counts of this clonotype. In germline, CDR1 is WSHSY, CDR2 SAAADI. There are 13 residues in the CDR3. With 4 bases removed from V and 3 bases from J, the gap between germline ends came to 10 bases.

The chain combines TRBV10-2 with TRBJ2-7; D possibly corresponds to TRBD1 (5 bases). Sequenced sample: blood. The TCR sequence derives from a woman aged 40 to 55 with Graves' hyperthyroidism. Written as DNA, the CDR3 is TGCGCCAGCAGTGGGGGCGTTTTCTACGAGCAGTACTTC. This translates into CASSGGVFYEQYF.